Listed here are 22 T cell receptor beta chains from one sample, sequenced in a study of blood T cells in healthy people across ages. A second PCR of roughly 7 to 11 cycles used a sample-barcoded 5' primer and a J-beta primer mix. TCRdb recomputed calls from the 5' RACE reads with MiXCR, one row per CDR3 protein. The sample has about a million distinct CDR3 sequences, approximately 50% seen once; the top ten hold about a fifth. The sample consisted of blood. These receptors were collected from a woman between 55 and 75 years old in good health.

Worth noting for this clonotype: One end of the junction varies from germline; a read error may be responsible. This rearrangement joins TRBV18 to TRBJ2-7; TRBD2 agrees at 11 bases. Germline V gene lookup returns CDR1 KGHSH and CDR2 LQKENI. The CDR3 sequence is 18 residues long. Written as DNA, the CDR3 is TGCGCCAGCTCACCTGGGGGAAAGGGACTAGCGGCTTCCTACGAGCAGTACTTC. Protein product: CASSPGGKGLAASYEQYF.

The CDR3 region is CASSPTQGVYGYTF. The CDR3 DNA is TGTGCCAGCTCACCAACTCAGGGAGTATATGGCTACACCTTC. The chain couples TRBV18 to TRBJ1-2; weak D call: TRBD1 (5 bases). The CDR3 covers 14 residues. Trimming shortened V by 2 bases and J by 5 bases, and 12 bases separated the two germline ends. CDR1 is KGHSH and CDR2 is LQKENI in the germline V gene.

The chain is built from TRBV11-3 and TRBJ2-1; 11 positions match TRBD2. Germline loops: CDR1 SGHNT, CDR2 YENEEA. This CDR3 is 13 amino acids long. The junction had 7 bases not matched to a gene; V was cut back by 5 bases and J by 13 bases. CDR3 amino acids: CASSPGTSGSQFF. CDR3 bases: TGTGCCAGCAGCCCCGGGACTAGCGGTTCTCAGTTCTTC.

This clonotype was picked up a small number of times. V gene TRBV14 combines with J gene TRBJ2-4, with 8 bases aligning to TRBD1. There are 17 residues in the CDR3. Germline V gene lookup returns CDR1 SGHDN and CDR2 FVKESK. Unmatched junction bases numbered 10, after V lost 3 bases and J lost 3 bases. The chain's CDR3 is CASSQQAGQGSKNIQYF. The CDR3, as DNA: TGTGCCAGCAGCCAGCAGGCCGGACAGGGCAGCAAAAACATTCAGTACTTC.

The table lists this clonotype with a few counts. The chain links TRBV27 to TRBJ2-3, with 14 nucleotides matching TRBD2. Germline V gene sequence: CDR1 MNHEY, CDR2 SMNVEV (reference sequence). The CDR3 consists of 17 residues. The V segment lost 2 bases and the J segment 8 bases; nucleotides outside the gene matches: 9. CDR3 bases: TGTGCCAGCAGTTTAAAAGGTCCCGGACTAGCGGGAGGTACGCAGTATTTT. Protein sequence: CASSLKGPGLAGGTQYF.

The rearrangement uses TRBV28 and TRBJ1-5; perhaps TRBD1 as D (5 bases). Trimming removed 3 bases at V and 1 base at J, with 19 bases between. Germline V gene data show CDR1 as MDHEN and CDR2 as SYDVKM. This CDR3 region has 18 residues. Here the CDR3 DNA reads TGTGCCAGCAGTTTTGGGGTTCAGGGCCTACGGAGCAATCAGCCCCAGCATTTT. This sequence encodes CASSFGVQGLRSNQPQHF.

This clonotype was observed a few times. V and J are TRBV20-1 and TRBJ2-3; D is unresolved. V shed 5 bases and J shed 1 base, with 13 bases lying between them. Germline CDR1 is DFQATT and CDR2 is SNEGSKA (reference sequence). The CDR3 sequence is 14 residues long. In DNA, the CDR3 is TGCAGTGCTCCGCTTGTCGGACGCACAGATACGCAGTATTTT. Translated, it gives CSAPLVGRTDTQYF.

For this clonotype: The junction and the germline gene differ at one end; a read error may be behind it. V and J are TRBV7-9 and TRBJ2-7; 7 bases line up with TRBD2. Germline V CDR1 and CDR2: SEHNR, FQNEAQ (reference sequence). This CDR3 spans 14 amino acids. CDR3 amino acids: CASSVAGQNYEQYF. The CDR3 DNA sequence: TGTGCCAGCAGCGTAGCGGGCCAGAACTACGAGCAGTACTTC.

As regards this clonotype: The junction and the germline gene differ at one end; a read error may be behind it. The J gene is TRBJ2-3, the V gene TRBV7-3; D is possibly TRBD1 or TRBD2 (5 bases each). This CDR3 comprises 15 residues. CDR1 is SGHTA, CDR2 FQGTGA, per germline. Written as DNA, the CDR3 is TGTGCCAGCAGCTTCGGTCAGGGAGTCACAGAGACGCAGTATTTT. Encoded protein: CASSFGQGVTETQYF.

This clonotype was observed a few times. The chain has TRBV6-5 and TRBJ1-1; D call uncertain. The CDR3 contains 12 residues. Germline V CDR1 and CDR2: MNHEY, SVGAGI. V was pared by 6 bases and J by 7 bases, with 12 bases between. CDR3 nucleotides: TGTGCCAGCAGCCCGAATTTTGGTGAAGCTTTCTTT. This codes for CASSPNFGEAFF.

This chain links TRBV12-3 or TRBV12-4 with TRBJ2-3; weak D call: TRBD2 (6 bases). The CDR3 sequence is 13 residues long. The V end was cut by 7 bases, the J end by 5 bases, with 13 bases between. CDR3 DNA sequence: TGTGCCAGCACCCCTTACGGGGGAGATACGCAGTATTTT. Encoded protein: CASTPYGGDTQYF.

This clonotype was counted many times. The gene calls are TRBV11-2 and TRBJ2-5; D might be TRBD2 (6 bases). Trimming removed 5 bases from V and 11 bases from J, with 21 bases in between. This CDR3 region has 14 residues. Per the germline V gene, CDR1 is SGHAT and CDR2 is FQNNGV. The CDR3 reads CASSLLGGSNEQYF. The CDR3 bases are TGTGCCAGCAGCCTCCTCGGGGGTAGTAATGAGCAGTACTTC.

V and J are TRBV9 and TRBJ2-1, with D possibly matching TRBD2 (5 bases). The germline gives CDR1 SGDLS, CDR2 YYNGEE. The CDR3 is 16 amino acids. Trimming removed 4 bases from V and 0 bases from J, with 14 bases in between. CDR3 loop: CASSPRGLGSYNEQFF. DNA for the CDR3: TGTGCCAGCAGCCCCCGAGGGCTAGGCTCCTACAATGAGCAGTTCTTC. The full variable domain, rest sourced from reference TRBV9 and TRBJ2-1, is DSGVTQTPKHLITATGQRVTLRCSPRSGDLSVYWYQQSLDQGLQFLIQYYNGEERAKGNILERFSAQQFPDLHSELNLSSLELGDSALYFCASSPRGLGSYNEQFFGPGTRLTVL.

This clonotype occurred a few times. The gene calls are TRBV4-1 and TRBJ1-2; D is uncertain. Germline V gives CDR1 MGHRA, CDR2 YSYEKL. Trimming removed 1 base at V and 7 bases at J, with 7 bases between. The CDR3 is 12 residues long. The CDR3 is CASSQVEVGYTF. CDR3 nucleotide sequence: TGCGCCAGCAGCCAAGTTGAAGTTGGCTACACCTTC.

In this sample, this clonotype turned up a few times. The V and J genes are TRBV29-1 and TRBJ1-2, with a possible D match to TRBD1 (5 bases). The V gene's germline CDR1 is SQVTM and CDR2 ANQGSEA. There are 14 residues in the CDR3. The V and J ends lost 5 bases and 2 bases respectively, with 15 bases between them. The DNA of the CDR3 is TGCAGCGTTCCGCCGGGAGGGACGAACTATGGCTACACCTTC. This gives the protein CSVPPGGTNYGYTF.

This sequence joins TRBV25-1 and TRBJ2-3; 7 bases match TRBD2. This CDR3 region has 17 residues. From germline, CDR1 is MGHDK and CDR2 SYGVNS. The V and J ends lost 2 bases and 4 bases, in that order; junction bases with no gene match: 12. CDR3: CASSEVGWEGTADTQYF. CDR3 coding DNA: TGTGCCAGCAGTGAAGTGGGGTGGGAGGGAACGGCAGATACGCAGTATTTT.

In its sample, this clonotype was seen a few times. This chain joins TRBV20-1 and TRBJ2-7; D may correspond to TRBD1 or TRBD2 (7 bases each). Germline V CDR1 and CDR2: DFQATT, SNEGSKA (reference sequence). Trimming removed 3 bases from V and 0 bases from J, with 12 bases in between. The CDR3 totals 14 residues. The CDR3 sequence is CSARGGGFSYEQYF. CDR3 sequence (DNA): TGCAGTGCTAGGGGAGGGGGCTTCTCCTACGAGCAGTACTTC.

This chain links TRBV12-3 or TRBV12-4 with TRBJ2-7; D is perhaps TRBD1 or TRBD2 (5 bases each). CDR3 length: 13 amino acids. V gave up 7 bases and J gave up 2 bases, with 12 bases separating them. The CDR3 DNA reads as TGTGCCAGCACCACCGGGGCGCCCTACGAGCAGTACTTC. Residues: CASTTGAPYEQYF.

A few counts support this clonotype. The chain uses TRBV2 and TRBJ2-7; TRBD2 agrees at 7 bases. V trimming: 10 bases; J trimming: 2 bases; junction bases outside the gene matches: 11. The CDR3 extends over 14 amino acids. Per the germline V gene, CDR1 is SNHLY and CDR2 is FYNNEI. Here the CDR3 DNA reads TGTGCCATGCAGACGGAGCGGGGAGCCTACGAGCAGTACTTC. As protein: CAMQTERGAYEQYF.

This clonotype was counted between two and nine times. The chain has TRBV12-3 or TRBV12-4 and TRBJ2-6; either TRBD1 or TRBD2 may fit D (5 bases each). Trimming left V 6 bases short and J 3 bases short, with 9 bases between. The CDR3 length is 14 residues. This chain's CDR3 is CASRDGGGANVLTF. As DNA, the CDR3 is TGTGCCAGCAGGGATGGGGGTGGGGCCAACGTCCTGACTTTC.

The chain is built from TRBV4-2 and TRBJ2-2, with a tentative D call TRBD1 (5 bases). Germline CDR1 LGHNA, CDR2 YNFKEQ. CDR3 length equals 15 residues. V was pared by 6 bases and J by 1 base, with 12 bases between. The CDR3 nucleotides are TGTGCCAGCAGGCTCTGGGGCTTGAACACCGGGGAGCTGTTTTTT. Protein product: CASRLWGLNTGELFF.

This clonotype came up a few times. Sequence at one end of the junction differs from germline and may be a read error. V gene TRBV5-1 combines with J gene TRBJ2-3; D is uncertain. The CDR3 has 12 amino acids. Germline V gene sequence: CDR1 SGHRS, CDR2 YFSETQ. In DNA form, the CDR3 reads TGCGCCAGCAGGTTGGGGATAGATACGCAGTATTTT. Translating gives CASRLGIDTQYF.